The rows below give T cell receptor beta chains drawn from one sample of a study of T cells in Graves' hyperthyroidism and ophthalmopathy. MiXCR, run by TCRdb on the multiplex PCR reads, gives a single entry per CDR3 protein. The top ten hold about 9% of the sample, which has 750,000 to 950,000 distinct CDR3 sequences, roughly 37% seen once. The sequencing input was blood. The receptors here all came from a man aged 18 to 35 with Graves' hyperthyroidism. CDR3s include the opening cysteine and the closing phenylalanine or tryptophan.

CDR3: CASSEYPGQGPPNYGYTF
J: TRBJ1-2
V: TRBV25-1

CDR3: CAYRDRSYEQYF
J: TRBJ2-7
V: TRBV30

CDR3: CASSDQGQAREKLFF
J: TRBJ1-4
V: TRBV7-9

CDR3: CASTFSAGGQETQYF
J: TRBJ2-5
V: TRBV7-9

CDR3: CASSFDLIGLSPLHF
J: TRBJ1-6
V: TRBV5-1

CDR3: CASSLLDRDPGELFF
J: TRBJ2-2
V: TRBV7-9

CDR3: CASSQESAGGMLETQYF
J: TRBJ2-5
V: TRBV7-8

CDR3: CATSDSLYEELFF
J: TRBJ2-2
V: TRBV24-1

CDR3: CASRRAGWHYGYTF
J: TRBJ1-2
V: TRBV5-1

CDR3: CASSSPPRETQYF
J: TRBJ2-5
V: TRBV12-3/TRBV12-4

CDR3: CASSPRTANYGYTF
J: TRBJ1-2
V: TRBV7-8

CDR3: CASSPGAGGNYGYTF
J: TRBJ1-2
V: TRBV18

CDR3: CASSQEGPYSNQPQHF
J: TRBJ1-5
V: TRBV3-1

CDR3: CASSYTGTGVDKQYF
J: TRBJ2-7
V: TRBV9

CDR3: CASMRGTEYYEQYF
J: TRBJ2-7
V: TRBV2

CDR3: CASSLGQEAYEQYF
J: TRBJ2-7
V: TRBV7-2

CDR3: CASSAIHGREAFF
J: TRBJ1-1
V: TRBV2

CDR3: CASSQDYGPNTEAFF
J: TRBJ1-1
V: TRBV4-1

CDR3: CASIRRGAGKLFF
J: TRBJ1-4
V: TRBV19

CDR3: CASSLFGTGNTGELFF
J: TRBJ2-2
V: TRBV7-3

CDR3: CASSLTSPYEQYF
J: TRBJ2-7
V: TRBV5-1

CDR3: CASSQRRFQPQHF
J: TRBJ1-5
V: TRBV4-1

CDR3: CASSLKGRDEQYF
J: TRBJ2-7
V: TRBV13

CDR3: CSARDPSTSGLEAFF
J: TRBJ1-1
V: TRBV20-1

CDR3: CSARSSRQADSYEQYF
J: TRBJ2-7
V: TRBV20-1

CDR3: CASSYGDGTQYF
J: TRBJ2-5
V: TRBV6-2/TRBV6-3

CDR3: CAMRTGPQAFF
J: TRBJ1-1
V: TRBV10-3

CDR3: CASSLAITGILSGNTIYF
J: TRBJ1-3
V: TRBV7-6

CDR3: CASSFNWAEQPQHF
J: TRBJ1-5
V: TRBV12-3/TRBV12-4

CDR3: CASSNRDRGTGELFF
J: TRBJ2-2
V: TRBV9

CDR3: CASSDETGGSPLHF
J: TRBJ1-6
V: TRBV2

CDR3: CASSPSGLPEQYF
J: TRBJ2-7
V: TRBV7-9

CDR3: CASTLPGDQPQHF
J: TRBJ1-5
V: TRBV6-2/TRBV6-3

CDR3: CASSLAARTGANTGELFF
J: TRBJ2-2
V: TRBV7-9

CDR3: CATSATTRGDPSTEAFF
J: TRBJ1-1
V: TRBV24-1

CDR3: CASSQEGTGTGASGANVLTF
J: TRBJ2-6
V: TRBV4-1

CDR3: CASSQGGRLFF
J: TRBJ1-4
V: TRBV4-1

CDR3: CSVLTTGEETQYF
J: TRBJ2-5
V: TRBV29-1

CDR3: CASSAITGNYGYTF
J: TRBJ1-2
V: TRBV25-1

CDR3: CASSLIAGASYEQYF
J: TRBJ2-7
V: TRBV4-1

CDR3: CSARGELINSPLHF
J: TRBJ1-6
V: TRBV20-1

CDR3: CASSEDGARNEKLFF
J: TRBJ1-4
V: TRBV2

CDR3: CARDLSYGYTF
J: TRBJ1-2
V: TRBV2

CDR3: CASSLGSQGSNQPQHF
J: TRBJ1-5
V: TRBV12-3/TRBV12-4